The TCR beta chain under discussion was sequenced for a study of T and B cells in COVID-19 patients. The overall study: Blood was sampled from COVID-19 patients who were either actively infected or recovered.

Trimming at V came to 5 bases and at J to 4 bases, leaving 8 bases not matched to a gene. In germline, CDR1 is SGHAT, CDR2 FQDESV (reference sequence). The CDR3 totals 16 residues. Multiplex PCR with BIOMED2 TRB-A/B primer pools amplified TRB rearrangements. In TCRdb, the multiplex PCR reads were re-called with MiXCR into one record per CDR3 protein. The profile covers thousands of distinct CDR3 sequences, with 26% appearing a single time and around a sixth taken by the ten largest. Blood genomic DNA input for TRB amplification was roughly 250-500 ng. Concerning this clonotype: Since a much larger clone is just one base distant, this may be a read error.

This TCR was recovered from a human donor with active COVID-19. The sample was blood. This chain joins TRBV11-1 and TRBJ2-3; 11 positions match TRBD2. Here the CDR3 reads CASSETSGGVPDTQYF. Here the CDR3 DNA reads TGTGCCAGCAGCGAAACTAGCGGGGGTGTCCCAGATACGCAGTATTTT.